This T cell receptor (beta chain) was documented in a study of cytomegalovirus exposure and HLA in healthy donors. Notes on the study in general: In vitro experiments confirmed that three CMV-associated chains were specific for CMV antigens. Presence/absence analyses assumed roughly uniform sequencing depth across donors. Some public TCRs appeared in many individuals, while most sequences were rare.

It was with 60 Vbeta and 13 Jbeta primers that the PCR ran. Generated by immunoSEQ multiplex PCR, the TCRdb table keeps only in-frame clones and is missing some. There are tens of thousands of clones in the sample; around 68% occur only once, and 5% to 6.5% lies in the top ten. A remark on this clone: Antigen unknown.

This CDR3 has 15 residues. Germline V gene lookup returns CDR1 LNHDA and CDR2 SQIVND (reference sequence). With 3 bases clipped from V and 1 base from J, the junction kept 4 bases outside the gene matches. The specimen sequenced was PBMCs. The V call is TRBV19, the J call TRBJ1-1; 8 nucleotides align to TRBD1. The clonotype was recovered from a man aged 30-40 years in good health and CMV-seronegative. CDR3 protein: CASSILGTGNTEAFF. CDR3 DNA sequence: TGTGCCAGTAGTATTCTCGGGACAGGGAACACTGAAGCTTTCTTT. Filled out from reference TRBV19 and TRBJ1-1, the complete variable domain reads DGGITQSPKYLFRKEGQNVTLSCEQNLNHDAMYWYRQDPGQGLRLIYYSQIVNDFQKGDIAEGYSVSREKKESFPLTVTSAQKNPTAFYLCASSILGTGNTEAFFGQGTRLTVV.